This paragraph reports one T cell receptor beta chain. These data belong to a study of blood T cell repertoires in COVID-19. This CDR3 region has 12 residues. Trimming removed 8 bases from V and 1 base from J; junction bases left unmatched: 2. Germline lookup yields CDR1 MDHEN and CDR2 SYDVKM. Data came from immunoSEQ multiplex PCR; TCRdb stores just in-frame clones and leaves some out. Of about 140,000 clones in the sample, approximately 82% were seen once. Sequencing input: peripheral blood. The sequence derives from a man between 60 and 75 years old who had recovered from COVID-19. This sequence joins TRBV28 and TRBJ2-7; 7 bases align to TRBD1. The CDR3 region is CASGTASYEQYF. The DNA of the CDR3 is TGTGCCAGCGGGACAGCTTCCTACGAGCAGTACTTC.